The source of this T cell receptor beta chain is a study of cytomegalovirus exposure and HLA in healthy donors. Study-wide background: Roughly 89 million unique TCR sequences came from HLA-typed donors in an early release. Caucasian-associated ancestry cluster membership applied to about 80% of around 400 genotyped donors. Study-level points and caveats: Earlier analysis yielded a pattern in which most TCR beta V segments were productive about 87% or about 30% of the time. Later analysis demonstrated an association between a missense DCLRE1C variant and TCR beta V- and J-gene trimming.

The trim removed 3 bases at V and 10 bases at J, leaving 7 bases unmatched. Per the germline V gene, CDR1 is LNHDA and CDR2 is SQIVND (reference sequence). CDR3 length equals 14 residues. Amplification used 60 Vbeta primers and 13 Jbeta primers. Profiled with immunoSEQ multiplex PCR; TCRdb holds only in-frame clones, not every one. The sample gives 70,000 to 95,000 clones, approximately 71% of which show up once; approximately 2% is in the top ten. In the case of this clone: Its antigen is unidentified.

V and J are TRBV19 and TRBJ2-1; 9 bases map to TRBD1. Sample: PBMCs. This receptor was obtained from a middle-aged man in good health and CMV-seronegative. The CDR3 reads CASSMGQGIGEQFF. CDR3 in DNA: TGTGCCAGTAGTATGGGACAGGGAATTGGGGAGCAGTTCTTC.